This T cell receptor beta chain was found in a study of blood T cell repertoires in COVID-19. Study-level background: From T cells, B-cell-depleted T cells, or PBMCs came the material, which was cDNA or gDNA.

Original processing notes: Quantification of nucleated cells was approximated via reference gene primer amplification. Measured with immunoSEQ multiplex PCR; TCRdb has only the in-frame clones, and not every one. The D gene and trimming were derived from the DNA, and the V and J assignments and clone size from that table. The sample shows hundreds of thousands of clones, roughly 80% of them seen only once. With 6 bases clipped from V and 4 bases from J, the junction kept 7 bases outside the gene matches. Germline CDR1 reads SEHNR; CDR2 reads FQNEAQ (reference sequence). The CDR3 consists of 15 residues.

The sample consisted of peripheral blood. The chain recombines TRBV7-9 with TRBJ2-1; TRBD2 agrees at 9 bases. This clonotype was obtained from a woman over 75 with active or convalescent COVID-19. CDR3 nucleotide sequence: TGTGCCAGCAGTGACTGGACTAGCGAGTACAATGAGCAGTTCTTC. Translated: CASSDWTSEYNEQFF.